This T cell receptor beta chain originates from a study of T cells in Graves' hyperthyroidism and ophthalmopathy (dated by TCRdb to 2018 to 2020). For context, the study as a whole: Peripheral blood was sampled at the time of initial diagnosis, prior to any treatment. To identify distinguishing TCR V-J signatures, a discovery cohort of around 98 patients was used, comprising 43 with Graves' ophthalmopathy and around 57 with stable Graves' hyperthyroidism. Prospective prediction of ophthalmopathy was tested in an independent validation cohort of 18 to 20 hyperthyroidism patients and around 16 patients who later progressed to ophthalmopathy. The 90 to 100 discovery patients were randomly divided into training and test sets at a 7:3 ratio. In addition, the study compared T-cell repertoires in thyroid tissue and in blood from a handful of Graves' hyperthyroidism patients. After blood sampling, hyperthyroidism patients were treated with methimazole at a starting dose of 30 mg daily, and ophthalmopathy patients were treated with high-dose intravenous methylprednisolone. TCR Vbeta CDR3 sequencing of roughly 140 peripheral blood samples (about 45 ophthalmopathy, over 70 hyperthyroidism and approximately 17 progressor patients) is reported in the paper. Findings and caveats that apply to the study as a whole: During validation, the model predicted progression to ophthalmopathy a median of approximately 7 months ahead of onset, with just under 71% sensitivity and around 73% specificity. No statistical method was used to set the sample size in advance, and investigators knew the group allocation. Blood samples also contained most of the expanded thyroid clonotypes (frequency above 0.001), which suggests that blood repertoires may reflect thyroid immune responses. A model built on a 13 V-J signature distinguished ophthalmopathy from stable hyperthyroidism, reaching 85% to 90% sensitivity and around 81% specificity in cross-validation and 80%/75% in testing.

This clonotype was seen ten or more times. Its antigen is still unknown. No quality values exist for individual bases; no much larger clone is one base distant. The TCR beta CDR3 regions were amplified from the RNA transcripts. The first round of RT-PCR for the TCR CDR3 was performed with the HTBI primer set and the Qiagen OneStep RT-PCR kit. Libraries were constructed in a second round of multiplex PCR, after which size selection and purification were carried out. The libraries were sequenced on an Illumina HiSeq2000 using paired-end 100 bp reads. The paper's processing steps were these. SOAPnuke was used to process the raw data, throwing out any read that contained adapters or uncalled bases, had a mean Phred below 15, or lacked an exact constant-primer or identifier match. High-quality paired reads were merged using COPE v1.2.5, and each unique nucleotide sequence was defined as a clonotype. Clonotypes were aligned to IMGT TRBV, TRBD and TRBJ reference segments using MiTCR v1.1. Only V-J combinations with frequency above 0.0001, covering approximately 99% of repertoires, were analysed. A TCS score was defined as the ratio of F50 (clonal expansion) to E x V (chaos), with BLOSUM62-based TCRdist applied between CDR3 peptides within each V-J. Welch's t-statistics and random forest reduced roughly 530 V-J features to fewer than 15, which were used in a naive Bayes classifier (R e1071). The public reads were run again by TCRdb, first through fastp at Q25 and then through MiXCR, and only productive beta chains were kept. Each entry is one CDR3 protein sequence, shown with its most common DNA and genes. The V and J calls were determined by TCRdb, not by the authors. For this sample the table gives 700,000 or so distinct CDR3 sequences, of which approximately 16% were detected only once. Around 8.1% of the sample rests with the top ten.

Reading from cysteine to phenylalanine, the CDR3 counts 14 amino acids. The kept DNA is CDR3 alone, 42 bases in frame from the first base. The germline ends are 13 bases apart after V is trimmed by 5 bases and J by 5 bases. The germline V gene sets CDR1 to MDHEN and CDR2 to SYDVKM. Stable Graves' hyperthyroidism was defined as no progression to ophthalmopathy during 18 months of follow-up. Hyperthyroidism patients were newly diagnosed, with disease duration under 2 months, and aged 18 to 65 years. The study excluded patients with uncontrolled infections, other autoimmune diseases, pregnancy or lactation. Diagnoses relied on clinical symptoms, serum thyroxine and TRAb, thyroid ultrasound and orbital computed tomography. PBMCs were separated from under 11 ml of fresh peripheral blood using Ficoll-Paque density gradient centrifugation. Trizol reagent was used to extract total RNA, and RNA quality was then checked on an Agilent 2100 Bioanalyzer.

Recombination connected TRBV28 to TRBJ1-5; the D segment could be TRBD1, given 6 matching bases. The TCR sequence derives from a man aged 18 to 29 with Graves' hyperthyroidism. The sequencing sample was made of blood. The base sequence is TGTGCCAGCAGTCCCTTTGGGGGGCATCAGCCCCAGCATTTT. It translates to CASSPFGGHQPQHF.